This T cell receptor beta chain came from a study of shared clonotypes between healthy human individuals. Assay used: immunoSEQ multiplex PCR; TCRdb lists only in-frame clones, some missing. The sample holds approximately 2.3 million clones, 80% to 95% seen once. This CDR3 comprises 15 residues. The ends were cut back, 2 bases at V and 2 bases at J, with 8 bases in the middle. Per the germline V gene, CDR1 is SGHNT and CDR2 is YYREEE (reference sequence). The sequence came from a young man in good health. Some clones in this sample may be carry-over from other donors' samples. The chain employs TRBV5-4 and TRBJ2-6; D is unresolved. Sequencing was done on a sample of naive CD4+ T cells from PBMCs. Regarding subset: CD45RA+ positively selected. CDR3 DNA sequence: TGTGCCAGCAGCTTCGCTAATCCTGGGGCCAACGTCCTGACTTTC. This gives the protein CASSFANPGANVLTF. The variable domain in full, completed from reference TRBV5-4 and TRBJ2-6, reads ETGVTQSPTHLIKTRGQQVTLRCSSQSGHNTVSWYQQALGQGPQFIFQYYREEENGRGNFPPRFSGLQFPNYSSELNVNALELDDSALYLCASSFANPGANVLTFGAGSRLTVL.